This passage covers 29 T cell receptor beta chains from one sample sequenced in a study of CD8 T cells in Susac syndrome. RNA amounts of about 0.45 to 1 ug underwent reverse transcription with random hexamers. TCRdb re-analysed the immunoSEQ multiplex PCR reads in MiXCR, keeping a single row per CDR3 protein. Among tens of thousands of distinct CDR3 sequences listed, 90% to 95% were seen once. The sequenced material came from CD8+ T cells from PBMCs. The receptors derive from a human donor with multiple sclerosis.

V usage is TRBV27 and J usage is TRBJ2-1; weak D call: TRBD1 (6 bases). Looked up from germline, CDR1 is MNHEY and CDR2 is SMNVEV (reference sequence). CDR3 length: 13 amino acids. Trimming stripped 4 bases from V and 9 bases from J, with 13 bases between. The DNA of the CDR3 is TGTGCCAGCAGTTACTCGACAGGTGCTGAGCAGTTCTTC. It encodes CASSYSTGAEQFF.

The V call is TRBV9, the J call TRBJ1-1; D is possibly TRBD1 (5 bases). V lost 2 bases to trimming and J lost 5 bases, with 10 bases between them. The CDR3 has 13 amino acids. The germline V gene has CDR1 SGDLS and CDR2 YYNGEE. In DNA, the CDR3 is TGTGCCAGCAGCGTCGGCAGGGCGACTGAAGCTTTCTTT. This gives the protein CASSVGRATEAFF.

The chain has TRBV5-1 and TRBJ2-7, with D possibly being TRBD2 (6 bases). This CDR3 spans 14 amino acids. V lost 0 bases and J lost 5, with 12 bases in between. Germline V gene lookup returns CDR1 SGHRS and CDR2 YFSETQ. CDR3 protein: CASSLDGTRDEQYF. DNA for the CDR3: TGCGCCAGCAGCTTGGACGGGACTCGGGACGAGCAGTACTTC.

The V call is TRBV12-3 or TRBV12-4, the J call TRBJ2-5; D may be TRBD2 (6 bases). V was cut by 8 bases and J by 5 bases, with 18 bases left in between. This CDR3 spans 14 amino acids. For the CDR3, the DNA is TGTGCCAGCTCTCGTGGGCCCGGGGGTGAGACCCAGTACTTC. Translated, it gives CASSRGPGGETQYF.

The chain has TRBV7-3 and TRBJ2-1, with D maybe TRBD2 (6 bases). Germline V gene data show CDR1 as SGHTA and CDR2 as FQGTGA. The CDR3 spans 13 residues. V gave up 2 bases and J gave up 9 bases, with 11 bases separating them. The CDR3 DNA is TGTGCCAGCAGCTTAGGGCTAGCGAGTGAGCAGTTCTTC. As protein: CASSLGLASEQFF.

The chain links TRBV29-1 to TRBJ2-7; tentatively, D is TRBD1 (7 bases). Trimming pared 6 bases from V and 2 bases from J, leaving 20 bases between. This CDR3 spans 15 amino acids. In germline, CDR1 is SQVTM, CDR2 ANQGSEA. The CDR3 nucleotides read TGCAGCGTGCGGGGACCGACAGGGATGACCTACGAGCAGTACTTC. This gives the protein CSVRGPTGMTYEQYF.

The chain uses TRBV2 and TRBJ2-3; no definite D call. V shed 7 bases and J shed 1 base, with 9 bases lying between them. Germline-derived CDR1 and CDR2 are SNHLY and FYNNEI. CDR3 size: 13 residues. This CDR3 is CASTLTGTDTQYF. CDR3 DNA sequence: TGTGCCAGCACCCTGACTGGCACAGATACGCAGTATTTT.

The chain carries TRBV6-4 and TRBJ2-5; possible D gene TRBD2, 6 bases. The CDR3 spans 16 residues. Trimming took off 5 bases at V and 5 bases at J, with 21 bases between the two ends. CDR1 is MRHNA and CDR2 is SNTAGT in the germline V gene. CDR3 nucleotide sequence: TGTGCCAGCAGTCCCAGCAGGGTTAAGGGACTGGAGACCCAGTACTTC. Residues: CASSPSRVKGLETQYF.

The V gene is TRBV19, the J gene TRBJ2-7; 8 nucleotides agree with TRBD2. Germline V lookup: CDR1 LNHDA, CDR2 SQIVND (reference sequence). The CDR3 extends over 15 amino acids. V shed 3 bases, J shed 3 bases, and the junction held 7 bases outside the gene matches. This chain's CDR3 is CASSIGGDYLYEQYF. CDR3 DNA: TGTGCCAGTAGTATCGGGGGGGACTACCTCTACGAGCAGTACTTC.

This chain joins TRBV27 and TRBJ2-3, with TRBD1 matching over 7 bases. V was pared by 3 bases and J by 6 bases, with 12 bases of the junction left unmatched. The V gene's germline CDR1 is MNHEY and CDR2 SMNVEV (reference sequence). CDR3 length: 16 amino acids. In nucleotides, the CDR3 is TGTGCCAGCAGTTTGTTTCTGGGACAGACGGGCGATACGCAGTATTTT. It translates to CASSLFLGQTGDTQYF.

The chain uses TRBV6-5 and TRBJ2-7; TRBD2 matches at 7 bases. V gave up 0 bases and J gave up 3 bases; unmatched junction bases: 5. In germline, CDR1 is MNHEY, CDR2 SVGAGI. This CDR3 region has 15 residues. The CDR3 loop is CASSYSERGRYEQYF. In DNA form, the CDR3 reads TGTGCCAGCAGTTACTCCGAGCGGGGTCGCTACGAGCAGTACTTC.

J is TRBJ2-1 and V is TRBV7-2; 8 positions match TRBD2. The length of the CDR3 is 15 residues. V was pared by 5 bases and J by 6 bases, with 9 bases of the junction left unmatched. Per the germline V gene, CDR1 is SGHTA and CDR2 is FQGNSA. The CDR3 sequence is CASSLLSGRGNEQFF. CDR3 coding DNA: TGTGCCAGCAGCCTCCTGAGCGGGAGAGGCAATGAGCAGTTCTTC. The variable domain in full, completed from reference TRBV7-2 and TRBJ2-1, reads GAGVSQSPSNKVTEKGKDVELRCDPISGHTALYWYRQSLGQGLEFLIYFQGNSAPDKSGLPSDRFSAERTGGSVSTLTIQRTQQEDSAVYLCASSLLSGRGNEQFFGPGTRLTVL.

This chain connects TRBV28 to TRBJ2-2; 8 bases fit TRBD1. The CDR3 totals 17 residues. Germline trimming cut 5 bases from V and 3 bases from J; bases unmatched to any gene: 11. Germline V CDR1 and CDR2: MDHEN, SYDVKM. CDR3 DNA: TGTGCCAGCAGTCCCGCCGGGACAGGAGGAGACACCGGGGAGCTGTTTTTT. Translation: CASSPAGTGGDTGELFF.

The chain has TRBV9 and TRBJ2-1, with 14 nucleotides matching TRBD2. The V gene's germline CDR1 is SGDLS and CDR2 YYNGEE. Germline trimming cut 0 bases from V and 5 bases from J; bases unmatched to any gene: 16. The length of the CDR3 is 21 residues. The DNA for the CDR3 is TGTGCCAGCAGCGTAGCACCGGGACTAGCGGGGGCGAGGGGGGAAAACAATGAGCAGTTCTTC. It codes for CASSVAPGLAGARGENNEQFF.

The chain combines TRBV11-2 with TRBJ2-3, with 9 bases lining up with TRBD2. The CDR3 loop spans 17 amino acids. Germline CDR1 reads SGHAT; CDR2 reads FQNNGV. With 0 bases clipped from V and 4 bases from J, the junction kept 8 bases outside the gene matches. Here the CDR3 DNA reads TGTGCCAGCAGCTTAGACGGCGCGGGGGGGCCCTCAGATACGCAGTATTTT. It specifies CASSLDGAGGPSDTQYF.

This chain links TRBV7-8 with TRBJ2-3; 9 bases are shared with TRBD2. The CDR3 sequence is 17 residues long. The V gene end was trimmed by 1 base and the J gene end by 5 bases; junction bases not matched to a gene: 10. CDR1 SGHVS and CDR2 FQNEAQ come from the germline V gene. CDR3 sequence: CASSLVDSGRDGDTQYF. As DNA, the CDR3 is TGTGCCAGCAGCTTAGTTGATAGCGGGAGAGATGGAGATACGCAGTATTTT.

This chain links TRBV6-6 with TRBJ1-5; 7 bases map to TRBD1. The V gene's germline CDR1 is MNHNY and CDR2 SVGAGI (reference sequence). The CDR3 spans 16 residues. The trim removed 2 bases at V and 0 bases at J, leaving 4 bases unmatched. In DNA form, the CDR3 reads TGTGCCAGCAGTTACGTACAGGGGTATAGCAATCAGCCCCAGCATTTT. It encodes CASSYVQGYSNQPQHF.

The V gene is TRBV13, the J gene TRBJ2-5; TRBD1 is a possible D gene (5 bases). Trimming cost V 3 bases and J 5 bases, with 13 bases left between them. From germline, CDR1 is PRHDT and CDR2 FYEKMQ (reference sequence). The CDR3 loop spans 14 amino acids. CDR3 sequence: CASSLGRDGETQYF. CDR3 coding DNA: TGTGCCAGCAGCTTGGGCAGGGATGGGGAGACCCAGTACTTC. Full variable domain (outside the CDR3, taken from reference TRBV13 and TRBJ2-5): AAGVIQSPRHLIKEKRETATLKCYPIPRHDTVYWYQQGPGQDPQFLISFYEKMQSDKGSIPDRFSAQQFSDYHSELNMSSLELGDSALYFCASSLGRDGETQYFGPGTRLLVL.

This clonotype occurred once. The J gene is TRBJ1-2, the V gene TRBV4-1, with D possibly TRBD1 on 5 matching bases. Per germline, CDR1 MGHRA and CDR2 YSYEKL. The CDR3 is made up of 13 amino acids. Trimming pared 1 base from V and 7 bases from J, leaving 10 bases between. CDR3 loop: CASSQALRGGYTF. The CDR3 nucleotides read TGCGCCAGCAGCCAAGCTTTGAGGGGTGGCTACACCTTC.

J is TRBJ2-7 and V is TRBV27; D ambiguous. The CDR3 covers 15 residues. CDR1 MNHEY and CDR2 SMNVEV come from the germline V gene (reference sequence). V lost 4 bases and J lost 5, with 18 bases in between. The CDR3 bases are TGTGCCAGCAGTTCCCCCTCTAATCGAAGGCACGAGCAGTACTTC. The encoded protein is CASSSPSNRRHEQYF.

The chain uses TRBV6-6 and TRBJ1-5; D might be TRBD1 (5 bases). CDR1 and CDR2 (germline): MNHNY, SVGAGI (reference sequence). The length of the CDR3 is 16 residues. V was shortened by 2 bases and J by 0 bases, with 11 bases between the two germline ends. The CDR3 protein is CASSYGAPYSNQPQHF. Written as DNA, the CDR3 is TGTGCCAGCAGTTACGGGGCCCCCTATAGCAATCAGCCCCAGCATTTT.

This chain joins TRBV28 and TRBJ2-3, with D tentatively TRBD2 (5 bases). The germline V gene encodes CDR1 MDHEN and CDR2 SYDVKM. The length of the CDR3 is 15 residues. V was trimmed by 6 bases and J by 0 bases, leaving 13 bases between them. The CDR3 loop is CASRTAVSSTDTQYF. Here the CDR3 DNA reads TGTGCCAGCAGAACAGCGGTTTCGAGCACAGATACGCAGTATTTT.

The chain recombines TRBV7-9 with TRBJ2-5; the D is unclear. Trimming shortened V by 4 bases and J by 3 bases, and 15 bases separated the two germline ends. The germline CDR1 and CDR2 sequences are SEHNR and FQNEAQ (reference sequence). The CDR3 length is 15 residues. The CDR3 nucleotides are TGTGCCAGCAGCTCCCGCCCAAGGGTTGAAGAGACCCAGTACTTC. Protein sequence: CASSSRPRVEETQYF. Looking up the rest from reference TRBV7-9 and TRBJ2-5 gives the full variable domain: DTGVSQNPRHKITKRGQNVTFRCDPISEHNRLYWYRQTLGQGPEFLTYFQNEAQLEKSRLLSDRFSAERPKGSFSTLEIQRTEQGDSAMYLCASSSRPRVEETQYFGPGTRLLVL.

The rearrangement uses TRBV28 and TRBJ2-1, with 12 bases identical to TRBD2. CDR1 MDHEN and CDR2 SYDVKM come from the germline V gene. Trimming took 5 bases from V and 6 from J; bases not matched to a gene: 5. The CDR3 is 15 residues long. CDR3 sequence reads: CASSPGLAGLNEQFF. The CDR3 nucleotides are TGTGCCAGCAGTCCGGGACTAGCGGGTCTCAATGAGCAGTTCTTC.

The chain links TRBV27 to TRBJ1-4; D unresolved. Germline V lookup: CDR1 MNHEY, CDR2 SMNVEV (reference sequence). With 5 bases removed from V and 5 bases from J, the gap between germline ends came to 6 bases. This CDR3 is built from 12 residues. DNA of the CDR3: TGTGCCAGCAGTCAACCGAATGAAAAACTGTTTTTT. It yields the protein CASSQPNEKLFF.

The chain has TRBV27 and TRBJ2-7; TRBD1 or TRBD2 may be the D gene (6 bases each). Trimming pared 2 bases from V and 4 bases from J, leaving 12 bases between. CDR1 is MNHEY, CDR2 SMNVEV, per germline (reference sequence). The CDR3 is 14 residues long. CDR3 DNA sequence: TGTGCCAGCAGTTTAATGGGGGGCAAATACGAGCAGTACTTC. Protein: CASSLMGGKYEQYF.

The chain joins TRBV3-1 to TRBJ2-3, with 12 bases identical to TRBD2. After removal of 3 bases from V and 3 bases from J, the junction contained 7 bases not matched to a gene. The CDR3 consists of 17 residues. The germline CDR1 and CDR2 sequences are LGHDT and YNNKEL (reference sequence). CDR3 region: CASSQSSGGVATDTQYF. The DNA for the CDR3 is TGTGCCAGCAGCCAGTCTAGCGGGGGGGTTGCGACAGATACGCAGTATTTT.

The chain couples TRBV20-1 to TRBJ2-7; 10 positions match TRBD2. J was trimmed by 1 base and V by 5 bases; bases with no gene match: 5. This CDR3 comprises 14 residues. CDR1 is DFQATT, CDR2 SNEGSKA, per germline (reference sequence). The CDR3 coding sequence is TGCAGTGCTGCCGGGACTAGCGAATCCTACGAGCAGTACTTC. As protein: CSAAGTSESYEQYF.

The chain recombines TRBV5-6 with TRBJ2-2, with 7 bases matching TRBD1. The CDR3 consists of 17 residues. V was pared by 4 bases and J by 0 bases, with 9 bases of the junction left unmatched. Germline CDR1 reads SGHDT; CDR2 reads YYEEEE. The CDR3 is CASSPRGQGTNTGELFF. Written as DNA, the CDR3 is TGTGCCAGCAGCCCGAGGGGGCAGGGGACGAACACCGGGGAGCTGTTTTTT.